This is a list of T cell receptor beta chains from one sample in a study of shared clonotypes between healthy human individuals. Clones were sequenced by immunoSEQ multiplex PCR, and TCRdb holds only the in-frame ones, with some missing. Among about half a million clones listed, roughly 78% were seen once. The sequencing input was PBMCs. These TCRs come from a woman aged 40 to 50 in good health. Some clones in this sample may be carry-over from other donors' samples. CDR3s include the opening cysteine and the closing phenylalanine or tryptophan. D genes are given only for firm matches. Clone size is shown for a subset of rows, as once, few, many or a class of expanded clone.

CDR3 protein	CDR3 DNA	D gene	J gene	V gene	clone size
CASSLVGGLGETQYF	TGTGCCAGCAGCTTAGTGGGGGGCCTGGGGGAGACCCAGTACTTC	.	TRBJ2-5	TRBV7-8	.
CASSPGDSPISYEQYF	TGCGCCAGCAGCCCAGGGGACAGCCCTATCTCCTACGAGCAGTACTTC	TRBD1	TRBJ2-7	TRBV5-1	.
CASSLTPSGAGGTDTQYF	TGTGCCAGCAGCTTAACCCCGTCGGGGGCGGGGGGCACAGATACGCAGTATTTT	.	TRBJ2-3	TRBV7-3	.
CASSPYGTENTGELFF	TGTGCCAGCTCACCATACGGGACAGAGAACACCGGGGAGCTGTTTTTT	TRBD1	TRBJ2-2	TRBV18	many
CATHSSGGVLYNEQFF	TGCGCCACCCACAGCTCGGGAGGAGTACTATACAATGAGCAGTTCTTC	TRBD2	TRBJ2-1	TRBV5-1	.
CASSLTGTGGGYTF	TGTGCCAGCAGCCTAACCGGGACAGGCGGTGGCTACACCTTC	TRBD1	TRBJ1-2	TRBV7-3	.
CASNRQGGTEAFF	TGTGCCAGCAACCGACAGGGCGGGACTGAAGCTTTCTTT	TRBD1	TRBJ1-1	TRBV14	.
CASSRNLEGTGELFF	TGTGCCAGCAGCCGCAACCTGGAGGGTACCGGGGAGCTGTTTTTT	.	TRBJ2-2	TRBV7-9	.
CASSLAGFTDTQYF	TGTGCCAGCAGCTTAGCGGGATTCACAGATACGCAGTATTTT	.	TRBJ2-3	TRBV11-2	.
CASSPWRVGQPQHF	TGCGCCAGCAGTCCCTGGAGGGTAGGTCAGCCCCAGCATTTT	.	TRBJ1-5	TRBV23-1	.
CASSLADSYHYGYTF	TGTGCCAGCAGCTTGGCCGACAGTTACCACTATGGCTACACCTTC	.	TRBJ1-2	TRBV5-4	.
CASSEKGTSGSGELFF	TGTGCCAGCAGTGAAAAAGGGACTAGCGGGAGCGGGGAGCTGTTTTTT	TRBD2	TRBJ2-2	TRBV25-1	.
CASSQGRLAGLIYTQYF	TGTGCCAGCAGCCAAGGCAGACTAGCGGGCCTAATTTATACGCAGTATTTT	TRBD2	TRBJ2-3	TRBV4-2	.
CASSLGGGTYEQYF	TGTGCCAGCAGCCTCGGCGGGGGCACCTACGAGCAGTACTTC	.	TRBJ2-7	TRBV11-2	.
CASSEGQPGYGYTF	TGTGCCAGCAGCGAGGGACAGCCGGGCTATGGCTACACCTTC	TRBD1	TRBJ1-2	TRBV5-6	.
CASSHSWGAGDNEQFF	TGTGCCAGCAGTCACAGCTGGGGCGCCGGGGACAATGAGCAGTTCTTC	.	TRBJ2-1	TRBV13	once
CASSIGGRFNQPQHF	TGTGCCAGTAGTATAGGAGGACGATTTAATCAGCCCCAGCATTTT	.	TRBJ1-5	TRBV19	.
CASSPPVYEQYF	TGTGCCAGCAGTCCACCGGTCTACGAGCAGTACTTC	.	TRBJ2-7	TRBV27	.
CASNLAGGYNEQFF	TGCGCCAGCAACCTAGCGGGAGGTTACAATGAGCAGTTCTTC	TRBD2	TRBJ2-1	TRBV10-2	.
CASSLSMKGNTIYF	TGTGCCAGCAGCTTATCTATGAAAGGAAACACCATATATTTT	.	TRBJ1-3	TRBV7-9	.
CAISEAGLGSEKLFF	TGTGCCATCAGTGAGGCGGGTTTGGGGAGTGAAAAACTGTTTTTT	.	TRBJ1-4	TRBV10-3	.
CASSIGLTGNEQFF	TGTGCCAGTAGTATAGGCCTAACAGGCAATGAGCAGTTCTTC	.	TRBJ2-1	TRBV19	.